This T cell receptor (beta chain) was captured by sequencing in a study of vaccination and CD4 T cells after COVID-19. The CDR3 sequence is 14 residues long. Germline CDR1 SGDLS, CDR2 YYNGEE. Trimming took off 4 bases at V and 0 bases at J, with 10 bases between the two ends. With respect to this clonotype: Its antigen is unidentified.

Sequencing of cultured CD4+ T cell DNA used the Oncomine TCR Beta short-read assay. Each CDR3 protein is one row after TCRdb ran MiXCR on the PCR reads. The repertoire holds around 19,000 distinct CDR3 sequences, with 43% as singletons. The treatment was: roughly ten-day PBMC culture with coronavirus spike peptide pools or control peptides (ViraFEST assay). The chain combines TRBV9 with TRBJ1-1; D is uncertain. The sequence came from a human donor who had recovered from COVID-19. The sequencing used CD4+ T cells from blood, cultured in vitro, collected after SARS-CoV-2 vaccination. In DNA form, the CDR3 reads TGTGCCAGCAGCCCGACTCTATTGAACACTGAAGCTTTCTTT. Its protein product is CASSPTLLNTEAFF.